This TCR beta chain was documented in a study of siplizumab effects on memory and regulatory T cells. Study outcomes and limitations: In unstimulated cells, naive T cells appeared more diverse than memory T cells and seemed major alloresponse contributors.

Roughly 94,000 TCR templates were assayed per sample. Profiling relied on immunoSEQ multiplex PCR, and the TCRdb table lists in-frame clones only, not all of them. The table lists 65,000 to 85,000 clones, around 93% of them singletons, with about 4.5% in the top ten. A word on this clone: Its matching antigen is unknown.

Trimming stripped 2 bases from V and 2 bases from J, with 8 bases between. This CDR3 is built from 14 residues. CDR1 and CDR2 from the germline V gene are SGDLS and YYNGEE. Source material: CD8+ T cells sorted from blood. The clonotype originates from a human donor in good health. The chain has TRBV9 and TRBJ2-1; no firm D call. CDR3 DNA: TGTGCCAGCAGCGTCGGGCAGGCCTACAATGAGCAGTTCTTC. Protein sequence: CASSVGQAYNEQFF.